Given below is one T cell receptor (beta chain) in context. Random-hexamer reverse transcription was applied to roughly 0.45 to 1 ug RNA. Each CDR3 protein gets one entry after TCRdb re-called the immunoSEQ multiplex PCR reads with MiXCR. The sample has about 130,000 distinct CDR3 sequences, over 75% seen once. The germline V gene encodes CDR1 MGHRA and CDR2 YSYEKL. This CDR3 has 18 residues. V lost 6 bases, J lost 4 bases, and 25 bases lay in between. Negative magnetic isolation gave CD8+ and CD4+ cells; FACS enriched CD8+ TEMRA. The data were taken from a study of CD8 T cells in Susac syndrome. The sequencing sample was made of CD8+ T cells from PBMCs. The origin of this receptor is a human donor with multiple sclerosis. The chain uses TRBV4-1 and TRBJ2-1; the D gene is possibly TRBD2 (6 bases). In DNA form, the CDR3 reads TGCGCCAGCAGGAAAGGTCCGCAGAGGGACCTAGCGTACAATGAGCAGTTCTTC. This codes for CASRKGPQRDLAYNEQFF.